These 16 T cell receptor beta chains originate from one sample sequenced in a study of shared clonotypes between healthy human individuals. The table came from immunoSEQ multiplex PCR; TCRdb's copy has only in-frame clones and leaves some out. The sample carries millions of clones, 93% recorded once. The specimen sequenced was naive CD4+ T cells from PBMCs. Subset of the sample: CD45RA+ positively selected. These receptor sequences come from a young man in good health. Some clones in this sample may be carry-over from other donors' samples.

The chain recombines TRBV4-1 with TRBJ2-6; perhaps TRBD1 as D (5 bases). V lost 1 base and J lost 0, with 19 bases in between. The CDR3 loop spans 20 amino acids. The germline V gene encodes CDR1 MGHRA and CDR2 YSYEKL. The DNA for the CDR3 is TGCGCCAGCAGCCAAGCCTTTTACGGGCAGGGCGGCTCTGGGGCCAACGTCCTGACTTTC. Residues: CASSQAFYGQGGSGANVLTF.

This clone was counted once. Written as DNA, the CDR3 is TGTGCCAGCTCACCTACCACAGGGACCAATCAGCCCCAGCATTTT. Residues: CASSPTTGTNQPQHF. The gene calls are TRBV18 and TRBJ1-5; D may be TRBD1 (6 bases). CDR1 is KGHSH and CDR2 is LQKENI in the germline V gene. The CDR3 length is 15 residues. Trimming took off 3 bases at V and 3 bases at J, with 12 bases between the two ends.

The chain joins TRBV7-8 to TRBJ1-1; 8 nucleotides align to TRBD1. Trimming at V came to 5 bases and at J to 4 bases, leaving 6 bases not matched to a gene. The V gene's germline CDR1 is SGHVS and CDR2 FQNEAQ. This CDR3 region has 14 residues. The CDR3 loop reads CASSKDRDATEAFF. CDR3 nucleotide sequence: TGTGCCAGCAGCAAGGACAGGGATGCCACTGAAGCTTTCTTT. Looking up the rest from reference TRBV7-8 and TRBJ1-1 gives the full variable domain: GAGVSQSPRYKVAKRGQDVALRCDPISGHVSLFWYQQALGQGPEFLTYFQNEAQLDKSGLPSDRFFAERPEGSVSTLKIQRTQQEDSAVYLCASSKDRDATEAFFGQGTRLTVV.

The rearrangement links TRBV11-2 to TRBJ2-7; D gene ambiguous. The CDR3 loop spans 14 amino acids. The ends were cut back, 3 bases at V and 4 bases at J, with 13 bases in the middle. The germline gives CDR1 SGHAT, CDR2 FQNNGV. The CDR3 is CASSFAGKGYEQYF. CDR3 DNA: TGTGCCAGCAGCTTTGCTGGGAAGGGTTACGAGCAGTACTTC.

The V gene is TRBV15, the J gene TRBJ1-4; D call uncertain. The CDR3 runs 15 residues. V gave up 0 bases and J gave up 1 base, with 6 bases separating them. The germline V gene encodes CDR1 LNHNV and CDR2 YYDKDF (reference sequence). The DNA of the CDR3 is TGTGCCACCAGCAGAGAGGCGGGAACTAATGAAAAACTGTTTTTT. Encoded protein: CATSREAGTNEKLFF.

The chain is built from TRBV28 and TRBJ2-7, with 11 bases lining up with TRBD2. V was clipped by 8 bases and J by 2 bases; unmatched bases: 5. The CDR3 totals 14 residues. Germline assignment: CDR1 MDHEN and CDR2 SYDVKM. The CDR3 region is CASGTSGSTYEQYF. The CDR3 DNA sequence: TGTGCCAGCGGAACTAGCGGGAGTACCTACGAGCAGTACTTC.

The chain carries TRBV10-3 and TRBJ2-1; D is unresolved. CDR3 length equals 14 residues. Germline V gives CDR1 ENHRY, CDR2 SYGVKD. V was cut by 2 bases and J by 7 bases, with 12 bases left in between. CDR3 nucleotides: TGTGCCATCAGTGAGACTCCCCGGCCAAATGAGCAGTTCTTC. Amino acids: CAISETPRPNEQFF.

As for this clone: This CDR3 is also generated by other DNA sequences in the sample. CDR3 sequence: CASSQEQGGQPQHF. The CDR3, as DNA: TGTGCCAGCAGCCAAGAACAGGGGGGTCAGCCCCAGCATTTT. This sequence joins TRBV4-2 and TRBJ1-5, with TRBD1 identical over 8 bases. The V segment lost 0 bases and the J segment 6 bases; nucleotides outside the gene matches: 1. Germline V CDR1 and CDR2: LGHNA, YNFKEQ. This CDR3 region has 14 residues.

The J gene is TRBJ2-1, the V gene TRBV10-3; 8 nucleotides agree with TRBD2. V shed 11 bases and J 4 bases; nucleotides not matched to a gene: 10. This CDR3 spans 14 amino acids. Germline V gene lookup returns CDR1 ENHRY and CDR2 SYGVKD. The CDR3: CAARSAGGYNEQFF. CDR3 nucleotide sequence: TGTGCCGCACGGTCGGCGGGAGGATACAATGAGCAGTTCTTC.

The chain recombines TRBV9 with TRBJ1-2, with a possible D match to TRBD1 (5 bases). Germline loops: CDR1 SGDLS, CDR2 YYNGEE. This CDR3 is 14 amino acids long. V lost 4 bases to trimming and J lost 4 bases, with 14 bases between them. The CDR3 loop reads CASSPGGVAYGYTF. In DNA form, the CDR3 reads TGTGCCAGCAGCCCTGGGGGGGTCGCCTATGGCTACACCTTC.

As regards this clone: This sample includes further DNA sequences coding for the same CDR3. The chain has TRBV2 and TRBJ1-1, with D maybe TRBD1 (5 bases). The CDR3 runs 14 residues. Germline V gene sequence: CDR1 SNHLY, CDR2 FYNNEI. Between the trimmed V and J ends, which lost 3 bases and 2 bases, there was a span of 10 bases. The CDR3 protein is CASSEQGSNTEAFF. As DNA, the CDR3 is TGTGCCAGCAGTGAGCAGGGATCAAACACTGAAGCTTTCTTT.

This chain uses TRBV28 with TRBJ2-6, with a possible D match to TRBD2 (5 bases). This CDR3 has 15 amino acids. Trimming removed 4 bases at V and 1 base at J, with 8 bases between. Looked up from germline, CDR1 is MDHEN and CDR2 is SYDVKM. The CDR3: CASSYTGSGANVLTF. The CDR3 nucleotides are TGTGCCAGCAGTTATACGGGGTCTGGGGCCAACGTCCTGACTTTC.

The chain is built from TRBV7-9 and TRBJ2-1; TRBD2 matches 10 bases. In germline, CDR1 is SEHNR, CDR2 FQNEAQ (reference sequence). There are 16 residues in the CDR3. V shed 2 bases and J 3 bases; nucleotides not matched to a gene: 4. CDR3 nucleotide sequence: TGTGCCAGCAGCTTAAGGGGACTAGCGCGCTACAATGAGCAGTTCTTC. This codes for CASSLRGLARYNEQFF.

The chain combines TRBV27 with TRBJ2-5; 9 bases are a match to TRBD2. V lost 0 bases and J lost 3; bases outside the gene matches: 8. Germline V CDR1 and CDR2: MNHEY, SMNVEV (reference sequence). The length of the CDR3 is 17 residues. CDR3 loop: CASSLSDGGRAKETQYF. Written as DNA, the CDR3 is TGTGCCAGCAGTTTATCGGATGGCGGGAGGGCAAAAGAGACCCAGTACTTC.

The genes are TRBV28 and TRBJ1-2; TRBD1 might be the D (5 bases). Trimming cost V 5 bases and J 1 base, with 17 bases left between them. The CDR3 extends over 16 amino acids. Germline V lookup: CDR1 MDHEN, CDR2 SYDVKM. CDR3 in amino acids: CASSTPGGADNYGYTF. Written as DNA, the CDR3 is TGTGCCAGCAGTACCCCAGGAGGGGCGGATAACTATGGCTACACCTTC.

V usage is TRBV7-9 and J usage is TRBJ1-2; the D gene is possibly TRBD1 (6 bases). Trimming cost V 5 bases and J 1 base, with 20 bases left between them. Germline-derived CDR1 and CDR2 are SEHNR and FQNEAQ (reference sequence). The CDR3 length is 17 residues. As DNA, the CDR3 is TGTGCCAGCAGCCTATGGACAGCCTTCGCCCTTAACTATGGCTACACCTTC. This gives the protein CASSLWTAFALNYGYTF.